This is a list of T cell receptor beta chains from one sample in a study of blood T cell repertoires in COVID-19. Clones were sequenced by immunoSEQ multiplex PCR, and TCRdb holds only the in-frame ones, with some missing. The top ten clones hold about 2% of a sample with about 120,000 clones, roughly 80% of them seen once. Sequencing was done on a sample of peripheral blood. The receptors derive from a man in his sixties or seventies with acute or convalescent COVID-19. Each CDR3 is given with its conserved first and last residue.

CDR3 length: 13
J gene: TRBJ2-3
V gene: TRBV19
CDR3 protein: CASSIAYTDTQYF

CDR3 length: 16
J gene: TRBJ1-2
V gene: TRBV6-2/TRBV6-3
CDR3 protein: CASSYFATRLDDGYTF

CDR3 length: 15
J gene: TRBJ2-6
V gene: TRBV19
CDR3 protein: CASNDRGAGANVLTF

CDR3 length: 14
J gene: TRBJ2-7
V gene: TRBV5-4
CDR3 protein: CASSQLDSTYEQYF

CDR3 length: 15
J gene: TRBJ1-3
V gene: TRBV18
CDR3 protein: CASSEGQGSGNTIYF

CDR3 length: 13
J gene: TRBJ1-1
V gene: TRBV5-4
CDR3 protein: CASSGDIHTEAFF

CDR3 length: 14
J gene: TRBJ2-7
V gene: TRBV2
CDR3 protein: CASRTGQAVYEQYF

CDR3 length: 13
J gene: TRBJ1-2
V gene: TRBV6-1
CDR3 protein: CASSETARYGYTF

CDR3 length: 16
J gene: TRBJ1-2
V gene: TRBV5-1
CDR3 protein: CASSPDRQGRDYGYTF

CDR3 length: 14
J gene: TRBJ2-7
V gene: TRBV7-9
CDR3 protein: CASSPSPGDYEQYF

CDR3 length: 13
J gene: TRBJ2-7
V gene: TRBV11-2
CDR3 protein: CASSLGLESEQYF

CDR3 length: 15
J gene: TRBJ1-3
V gene: TRBV11-2
CDR3 protein: CASSRSGSSGNTIYF

CDR3 length: 15
J gene: TRBJ2-4
V gene: TRBV7-2
CDR3 protein: CASSPRTGSKNIQYF

CDR3 length: 15
J gene: TRBJ1-5
V gene: TRBV2
CDR3 protein: CASSSRQGANQPQHF

CDR3 length: 15
J gene: TRBJ1-1
V gene: TRBV19
CDR3 protein: CASNLIRGGNTEAFF

CDR3 length: 14
J gene: TRBJ2-1
V gene: TRBV7-9
CDR3 protein: CASSFSGFYNEQFF

CDR3 length: 15
J gene: TRBJ2-7
V gene: TRBV24-1
CDR3 protein: CATSDLGRDEYEQYF

CDR3 length: 12
J gene: TRBJ2-7
V gene: TRBV28
CDR3 protein: CASSSGRVEQYF

CDR3 length: 15
J gene: TRBJ1-4
V gene: TRBV5-1
CDR3 protein: CASSDTGGSNEKLFF

CDR3 length: 16
J gene: TRBJ2-1
V gene: TRBV24-1
CDR3 protein: CATSDLSAGAHNEQFF

CDR3 length: 15
J gene: TRBJ2-5
V gene: TRBV4-2
CDR3 protein: CASSQDETGFETQYF

CDR3 length: 16
J gene: TRBJ2-2
V gene: TRBV13
CDR3 protein: CASSKDSAAPAGELFF

CDR3 length: 11
J gene: TRBJ2-7
V gene: TRBV20-1
CDR3 protein: CSARRRSEQYF

CDR3 length: 15
J gene: TRBJ2-5
V gene: TRBV9
CDR3 protein: CASSVASGGPETQYF

CDR3 length: 12
J gene: TRBJ1-2
V gene: TRBV29-1
CDR3 protein: CSVEGGARGYTF

CDR3 length: 14
J gene: TRBJ2-1
V gene: TRBV7-2
CDR3 protein: CASSLGYPDNEQFF

CDR3 length: 13
J gene: TRBJ1-3
V gene: TRBV12-3/TRBV12-4
CDR3 protein: CASRSGGENTIYF

CDR3 length: 16
J gene: TRBJ1-6
V gene: TRBV7-9
CDR3 protein: CASSLLEQDDNSPLHF

CDR3 length: 16
J gene: TRBJ1-5
V gene: TRBV7-9
CDR3 protein: CASSLGSAGEGQPQHF

CDR3 length: 15
J gene: TRBJ1-1
V gene: TRBV28
CDR3 protein: CASTGNQGGNTEAFF

CDR3 length: 20
J gene: TRBJ1-6
V gene: TRBV4-1
CDR3 protein: CASSQEGGRQGSYYNSPLHF

CDR3 length: 13
J gene: TRBJ2-7
V gene: TRBV12-3/TRBV12-4
CDR3 protein: CASRKTGSYEQYF

CDR3 length: 13
J gene: TRBJ1-1
V gene: TRBV3-1/TRBV3-2
CDR3 protein: CASSLHFNTEAFF

CDR3 length: 16
J gene: TRBJ1-4
V gene: TRBV10-2
CDR3 protein: CASSESYSVANEKLFF

CDR3 length: 15
J gene: TRBJ1-6
V gene: TRBV19
CDR3 protein: CASSIGGTVDSPLHF

CDR3 length: 12
J gene: TRBJ1-4
V gene: TRBV6-5
CDR3 protein: CASRGLNEKLFF

CDR3 length: 15
J gene: TRBJ1-2
V gene: TRBV5-4
CDR3 protein: CASSPGQGTNYGYTF

CDR3 length: 15
J gene: TRBJ1-5
V gene: TRBV4-2
CDR3 protein: CASSQVDRGNQPQHF

CDR3 length: 13
J gene: TRBJ2-4
V gene: TRBV27
CDR3 protein: CASSRGLSNIQYF

CDR3 length: 14
J gene: TRBJ1-6
V gene: TRBV6-5
CDR3 protein: CASSSTGGIQTLHF

CDR3 length: 14
J gene: TRBJ1-2
V gene: TRBV30
CDR3 protein: CAWKIIGRYYGYTF

CDR3 length: 15
J gene: TRBJ2-7
V gene: TRBV11-2
CDR3 protein: CASSLGGQGRSEQYF

CDR3 length: 17
J gene: TRBJ2-2
V gene: TRBV1
CDR3 protein: CTSGTLAGGPGTGELFF

CDR3 length: 15
J gene: TRBJ1-1
V gene: TRBV7-3
CDR3 protein: CASSSTGFSNTEAFF

CDR3 length: 14
J gene: TRBJ2-2
V gene: TRBV6-5
CDR3 protein: CASSYSTGTGELFF

CDR3 length: 14
J gene: TRBJ1-1
V gene: TRBV5-1
CDR3 protein: CASSLSLLTGEAFF

CDR3 length: 17
J gene: TRBJ2-5
V gene: TRBV18
CDR3 protein: CASSPWGGGQSGETQYF

CDR3 length: 15
J gene: TRBJ2-1
V gene: TRBV9
CDR3 protein: CASSVGGTRFNEQFF

CDR3 length: 14
J gene: TRBJ2-5
V gene: TRBV7-9
CDR3 protein: CASSLSGGRETQYF

CDR3 length: 14
J gene: TRBJ2-2
V gene: TRBV7-9
CDR3 protein: CASSSKGKGGELFF

CDR3 length: 15
J gene: TRBJ2-7
V gene: TRBV5-5
CDR3 protein: CASSSTGTGAYEQYF

CDR3 length: 14
J gene: TRBJ1-1
V gene: TRBV24-1
CDR3 protein: CATSDSGDLPEAFF

CDR3 length: 12
J gene: TRBJ1-2
V gene: TRBV10-3
CDR3 protein: CAISGQSYGYTF

CDR3 length: 18
J gene: TRBJ1-4
V gene: TRBV3-1/TRBV3-2
CDR3 protein: CASSPTGVATRANEKLFF

CDR3 length: 18
J gene: TRBJ2-1
V gene: TRBV7-3
CDR3 protein: CASSPTRARQGIYNEQFF

CDR3 length: 14
J gene: TRBJ2-7
V gene: TRBV2
CDR3 protein: CASRRGLAGGEQYF

CDR3 length: 15
J gene: TRBJ1-4
V gene: TRBV18
CDR3 protein: CASSPYSATNEKLFF

CDR3 length: 16
J gene: TRBJ2-3
V gene: TRBV11-1
CDR3 protein: CASSLLAGGTTDTQYF